This TCR beta chain stems from a study of T cell clonality in common variable immunodeficiency (dated by TCRdb to the mid-2010s). Findings and caveats that apply to the study as a whole: Although equal DNA input was used, an average of about 83,000 unique sequences per sample was obtained for controls, compared with approximately 30,000 for CVID samples. Healthy controls shared more TCRbeta clones with each other than CVID subjects shared among themselves (p < 0.0001). TCRbeta clonality was higher in CVID subjects than in healthy controls (t-test p = 0.018), and the increase was most characteristic of about a third of subjects. Correlations of repertoire features with clinical complications were constrained by heterogeneity among patients within the CVID cohort. It was noted by the authors that sequencing of the repertoires of T cell subpopulations would be needed to clarify the cause of the increased clonality in CVID. Reportedly, TCRbeta sequences from CVID had fewer deletions and N-nucleotide insertions, and highly modified clones with 13 or more V deletions were absent from CVID.

Both CVID patients and healthy controls were predominantly of Caucasian heritage. Heparinized peripheral whole blood samples of about 5 to 9 ml were obtained from each donor. Genomic DNA from adults with common variable immune deficiency (CVID) and from healthy adult controls was used to sequence TCRbeta CDR3 repertoires. A total of 22 healthy adult volunteers (approximately 12 female and ten or so male; age range roughly 20 to 66 years, mean age around 35) were included in the control group. Diluted blood was subjected to density centrifugation over Hypaque 1077 or Ficoll-Paque for isolation of peripheral blood mononuclear cells. Genomic DNA was obtained from unsorted mononuclear cells using either Qiagen column purification or a centrifugation-based method. For sequencing, equivalent amounts of genomic DNA were input from CVID and control samples. For every sample, a 60 bp segment covering the rearranged TCRbeta CDR3 region was amplified and then sequenced. TCRbeta amplification used the immunoSEQ assay, a bias-corrected multiplex PCR with high-throughput sequencing. On the authors' methods: Every unique nucleotide sequence was considered a clone and was annotated with V, D and J genes, copy number and frequency. Sequences were labeled productive if in frame, and non-productive if out of frame or containing stop codons. As previously described, clonality was calculated on the basis of Shannon's entropy. Mean CDR3 Kyte-Doolittle hydropathy was derived from the predicted amino acid sequences of productive clones. Scaled V gene usage was hierarchically clustered using Manhattan distance and complete linkage with the R hclust function. Sharing of clones by CDR3 amino acid sequence was evaluated by resampling 12 repertoires per group over 100 rounds. The repertoires were screened for 65 to 75 published EBV-specific TCRbeta sequences and roughly 240 published CMV-specific TCRbeta sequences. A couple of CVID samples that yielded fewer than 10,000 sequences were excluded from the analysis, so 42 CVID repertoires were retained. The source is immuneACCESS, and TCRdb retained only in-frame sequences with V and J called. Part of the clones is not carried over; for the studies checked, unresolved V genes explain less than half of this, and the remainder is unexplained. V and J calls and clone size come straight from that table; D and trimming were deduced from the DNA. The table notes tens of thousands of clones here, none of them singletons. Of the sample, roughly 2.1% falls within the top ten clones.

Compared with germline, V lacks 2 bases and J lacks 7 bases; bases without a gene match: 7. Looking up the germline V gene yields CDR1 SGHTA and CDR2 FQGNSA. Counted from cysteine to phenylalanine, this CDR3 has 14 amino acids. The DNA has 33 bases, all within the CDR3, and is read from base 1. This clone has a count of ten or more. Its antigen is not yet known. The read ends 3 residues early relative to the CDR3; the germline J gene fills the gap. The chain is made from TRBV7-2 and TRBJ1-2, with 7 bases matching TRBD1. Sequenced material: peripheral blood mononuclear cells. This TCR derives from a person aged 18 to 69 in good health. The CDR3 here reads CASSLSRDRSGYTF. CDR3 DNA (partial): TGTGCCAGCAGCTTAAGCCGGGACAGAAGTGGC.